This T cell receptor beta chain is drawn from a study of T cells in Graves' hyperthyroidism and ophthalmopathy. Study-wide results and limits: Peripheral blood also featured most of the thyroid clonotypes expanded above 0.001. Ophthalmopathy was model-predicted a median approximately six months pre-onset.

Amplified TCR beta CDR3 regions came from RNA transcripts. A set of HTBI primers served as the primers for a first-round RT-PCR of the TCR CDR3. MiXCR, applied by TCRdb to the multiplex PCR reads, yields one record per CDR3 protein. The top ten hold approximately 37% of the sample, which has some 300,000 distinct CDR3 sequences, approximately 19% seen once. Reasons for excluding patients were uncontrolled infection, other autoimmune disease, pregnancy or lactation. Germline V gene data show CDR1 as SGHTA and CDR2 as FQGTGA. The CDR3 runs 15 residues. The V gene lost 1 base and the J gene lost 3 bases, with 10 bases spanning the gap. This clonotype showed up many times. Its antigen remains unidentified.

The rearrangement uses TRBV7-3 and TRBJ2-1, with D perhaps TRBD1 (5 bases). This TCR derives from a man aged 45-65 years with Graves' ophthalmopathy. The specimen was blood. In nucleotides, the CDR3 is TGTGCCAGCAGCTTAATGGGGCTAGGCTACAATGAGCAGTTCTTC. Its protein product is CASSLMGLGYNEQFF. Looking up the rest from reference TRBV7-3 and TRBJ2-1 gives the full variable domain: GAGVSQTPSNKVTEKGKYVELRCDPISGHTALYWYRQSLGQGPEFLIYFQGTGAADDSGLPNDRFFAVRPEGSVSTLKIQRTERGDSAVYLCASSLMGLGYNEQFFGPGTRLTVL.